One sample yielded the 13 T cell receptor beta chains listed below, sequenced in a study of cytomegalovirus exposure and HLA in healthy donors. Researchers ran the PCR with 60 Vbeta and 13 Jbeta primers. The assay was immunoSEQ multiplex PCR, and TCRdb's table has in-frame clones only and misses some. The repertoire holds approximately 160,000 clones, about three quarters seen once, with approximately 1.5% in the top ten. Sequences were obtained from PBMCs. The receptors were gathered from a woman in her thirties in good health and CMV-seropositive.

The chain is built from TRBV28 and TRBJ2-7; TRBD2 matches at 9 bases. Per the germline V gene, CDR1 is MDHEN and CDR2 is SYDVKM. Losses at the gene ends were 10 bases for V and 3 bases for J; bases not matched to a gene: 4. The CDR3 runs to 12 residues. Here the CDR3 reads CATASGDYEQYF. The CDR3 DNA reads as TGTGCCACCGCTAGCGGGGACTACGAGCAGTACTTC.

Here the CDR3 DNA reads TGTGCCAGCAGCTGGGACAGCCGCAACTATGGCTACACCTTC. As protein: CASSWDSRNYGYTF. V gene TRBV7-8 combines with J gene TRBJ1-2; TRBD1 matches at 7 bases. There are 14 residues in the CDR3. Germline lookup yields CDR1 SGHVS and CDR2 FQNEAQ. Germline trimming cut 4 bases from V and 2 bases from J; bases unmatched to any gene: 4. Together with reference TRBV7-8 and TRBJ1-2, the CDR3 gives the full variable domain: GAGVSQSPRYKVAKRGQDVALRCDPISGHVSLFWYQQALGQGPEFLTYFQNEAQLDKSGLPSDRFFAERPEGSVSTLKIQRTQQEDSAVYLCASSWDSRNYGYTFGSGTRLTVV.

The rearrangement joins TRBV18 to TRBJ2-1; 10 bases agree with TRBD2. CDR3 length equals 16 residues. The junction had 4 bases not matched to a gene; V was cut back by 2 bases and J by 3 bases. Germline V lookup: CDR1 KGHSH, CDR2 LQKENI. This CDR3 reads CASSPEGLAFYNEQFF. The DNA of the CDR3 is TGTGCCAGCTCACCAGAGGGACTAGCGTTCTACAATGAGCAGTTCTTC. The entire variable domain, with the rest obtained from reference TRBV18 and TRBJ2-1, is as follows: NAGVMQNPRHLVRRRGQEARLRCSPMKGHSHVYWYRQLPEEGLKFMVYLQKENIIDESGMPKERFSAEFPKEGPSILRIQQVVRGDSAAYFCASSPEGLAFYNEQFFGPGTRLTVL.

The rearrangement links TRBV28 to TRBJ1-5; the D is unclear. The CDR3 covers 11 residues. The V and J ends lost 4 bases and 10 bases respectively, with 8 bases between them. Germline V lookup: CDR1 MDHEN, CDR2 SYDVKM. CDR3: CASSSSQPQHF. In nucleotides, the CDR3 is TGTGCCAGCAGTTCCAGTCAACCCCAGCATTTT. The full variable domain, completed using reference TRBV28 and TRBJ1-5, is DVKVTQSSRYLVKRTGEKVFLECVQDMDHENMFWYRQDPGLGLRLIYFSYDVKMKEKGDIPEGYSVSREKKERFSLILESASTNQTSMYLCASSSSQPQHFGDGTRLSIL.

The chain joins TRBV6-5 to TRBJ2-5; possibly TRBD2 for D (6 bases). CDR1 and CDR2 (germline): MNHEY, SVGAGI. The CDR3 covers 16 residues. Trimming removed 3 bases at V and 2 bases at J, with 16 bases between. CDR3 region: CASSYLRAGRQETQYF. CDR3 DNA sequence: TGTGCCAGCAGTTATCTTAGGGCCGGGAGACAAGAGACCCAGTACTTC.

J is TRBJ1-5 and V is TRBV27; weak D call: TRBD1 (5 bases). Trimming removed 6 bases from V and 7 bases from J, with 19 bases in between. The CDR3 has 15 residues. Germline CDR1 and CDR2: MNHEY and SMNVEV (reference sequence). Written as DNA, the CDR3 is TGTGCCAGCAGCCCTTGGGAGGGTGCAGGGCAGCCCCAGCATTTT. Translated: CASSPWEGAGQPQHF.

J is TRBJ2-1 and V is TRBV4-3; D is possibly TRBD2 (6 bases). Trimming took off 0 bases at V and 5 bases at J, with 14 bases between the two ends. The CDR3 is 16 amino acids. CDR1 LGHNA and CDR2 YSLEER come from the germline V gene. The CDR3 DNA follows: TGCGCCAGCAGCCAAGATTCCAGCGGGTGGGACAATGAGCAGTTCTTC. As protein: CASSQDSSGWDNEQFF.

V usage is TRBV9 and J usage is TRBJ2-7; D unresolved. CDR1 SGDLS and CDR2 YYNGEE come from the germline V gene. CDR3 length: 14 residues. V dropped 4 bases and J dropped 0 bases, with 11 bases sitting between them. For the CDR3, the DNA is TGTGCCAGCAGCCGTACTCGTTCCTCCTACGAGCAGTACTTC. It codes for CASSRTRSSYEQYF.

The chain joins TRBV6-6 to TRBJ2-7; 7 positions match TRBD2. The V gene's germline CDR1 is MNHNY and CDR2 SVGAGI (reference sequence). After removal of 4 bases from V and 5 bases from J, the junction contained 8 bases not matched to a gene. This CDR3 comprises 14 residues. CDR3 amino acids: CASSSTGGGDEQYF. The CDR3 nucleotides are TGTGCCAGCAGTTCGACCGGGGGAGGGGACGAGCAGTACTTC.

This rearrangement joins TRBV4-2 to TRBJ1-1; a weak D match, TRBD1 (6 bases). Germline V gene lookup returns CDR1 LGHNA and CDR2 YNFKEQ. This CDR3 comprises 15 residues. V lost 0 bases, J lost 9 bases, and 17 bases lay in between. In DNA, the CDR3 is TGTGCCAGCAGCCAAGAATTATTCGGGACACCAAAAGCTTTCTTT. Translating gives CASSQELFGTPKAFF.

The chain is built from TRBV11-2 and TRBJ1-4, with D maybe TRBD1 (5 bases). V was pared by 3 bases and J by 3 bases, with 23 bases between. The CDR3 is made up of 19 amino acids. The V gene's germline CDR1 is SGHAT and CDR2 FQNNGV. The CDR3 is CASSFTSGWGVGANEKLFF. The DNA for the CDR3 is TGTGCCAGCAGCTTTACCTCTGGATGGGGGGTAGGAGCTAATGAAAAACTGTTTTTT.

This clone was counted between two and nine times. This CDR3 reads CASKGVQYYNEQFF. In DNA form, the CDR3 reads TGTGCCAGCAAGGGAGTGCAATACTACAATGAGCAGTTCTTC. The chain is built from TRBV27 and TRBJ2-1; a weak D match, TRBD2 (5 bases). The CDR3 is made up of 14 amino acids. Germline-derived CDR1 and CDR2 are MNHEY and SMNVEV (reference sequence). The V end was cut by 7 bases, the J end by 3 bases, with 13 bases between.

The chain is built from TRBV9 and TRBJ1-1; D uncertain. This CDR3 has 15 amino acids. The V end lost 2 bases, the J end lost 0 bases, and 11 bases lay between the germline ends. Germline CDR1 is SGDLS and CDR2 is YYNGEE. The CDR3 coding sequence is TGTGCCAGCAGCGTTTCCTCTCTCGTGAACACTGAAGCTTTCTTT. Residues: CASSVSSLVNTEAFF.